The 32 T cell receptor beta chains presented below share a single source sample, sequenced in a study of cytomegalovirus exposure and HLA in healthy donors. PCR used 60 Vbeta primers and 13 Jbeta primers. Generated by immunoSEQ multiplex PCR, the TCRdb table keeps only in-frame clones and is missing some. The data hold tens of thousands of clones, with around 81% observed a single time. Sequencing input: PBMCs. All receptors derive from a man in his thirties or forties in good health and CMV-seronegative.

The rearrangement links TRBV6-5 to TRBJ1-2, with D uncertain. Germline CDR1 is MNHEY and CDR2 is SVGAGI. The CDR3 contains 13 residues. The V and J ends lost 2 bases and 8 bases respectively, with 12 bases between them. The CDR3 loop reads CASSYEGHRGYTF. The CDR3 nucleotides are TGTGCCAGCAGTTACGAGGGCCATAGGGGCTACACCTTC.

The rearrangement joins TRBV7-2 to TRBJ1-1; TRBD1 might be the D (6 bases). CDR3 size: 17 residues. V was trimmed by 3 bases and J by 8 bases, leaving 25 bases between them. Germline V gene data show CDR1 as SGHTA and CDR2 as FQGNSA. This CDR3 reads CASSLGGHRDTKREAFF. CDR3 sequence (DNA): TGTGCCAGCAGCTTGGGGGGGCACCGGGACACCAAACGGGAAGCTTTCTTT.

This CDR3 is CAWSAPGSGANVLTF. The CDR3, as DNA: TGTGCCTGGAGTGCTCCAGGGTCTGGGGCCAACGTCCTGACTTTC. The rearrangement links TRBV30 to TRBJ2-6; maybe TRBD1 (5 bases). Germline CDR1 is GTSNPN and CDR2 is SVGIG (reference sequence). The V gene lost 1 base and the J gene lost 1 base, with 8 bases spanning the gap. CDR3 length: 15 residues.

The V gene is TRBV4-1, the J gene TRBJ1-2; D gene unclear. This CDR3 contains 16 residues. From germline, CDR1 is MGHRA and CDR2 YSYEKL. V was pared by 1 base and J by 2 bases, with 14 bases between. CDR3 nucleotide sequence: TGCGCCAGCAGCCAAGTCGGTGGGAGGAAAAACTATGGCTACACCTTC. Its translation: CASSQVGGRKNYGYTF.

The chain employs TRBV18 and TRBJ2-3; a possible D gene is TRBD2 (5 bases). From germline, CDR1 is KGHSH and CDR2 LQKENI. Trimming removed 6 bases at V and 1 base at J, with 14 bases between. This CDR3 is 15 amino acids long. CDR3 DNA sequence: TGTGCCAGCTCTCCCGGGGTAGTCGGCACAGATACGCAGTATTTT. Translated, it gives CASSPGVVGTDTQYF. The whole variable domain, remainder taken from reference TRBV18 and TRBJ2-3, is NAGVMQNPRHLVRRRGQEARLRCSPMKGHSHVYWYRQLPEEGLKFMVYLQKENIIDESGMPKERFSAEFPKEGPSILRIQQVVRGDSAAYFCASSPGVVGTDTQYFGPGTRLTVL.

The chain couples TRBV29-1 to TRBJ2-5; the match to TRBD2 covers 7 bases. Germline V gene lookup returns CDR1 SQVTM and CDR2 ANQGSEA. The junction had 8 bases not matched to a gene; V was cut back by 3 bases and J by 7 bases. The CDR3 runs 13 residues. CDR3 nucleotide sequence: TGCAGCGTTGACAGGAGGTTAGCGGGGACCCAGTACTTC. Its protein is CSVDRRLAGTQYF.

V is TRBV27 and J is TRBJ1-1, with D perhaps matching TRBD1 (5 bases). Germline loops: CDR1 MNHEY, CDR2 SMNVEV (reference sequence). V lost 2 bases to trimming and J lost 6 bases, with 13 bases between them. The CDR3 runs 14 residues. CDR3 region: CASSLQRRASEAFF. The CDR3 DNA follows: TGTGCCAGCAGTTTACAACGCAGGGCTTCTGAAGCTTTCTTT.

This clone was found once. The chain has TRBV19 and TRBJ1-2, with D perhaps matching TRBD1 (6 bases). This CDR3 has 13 residues. The ends were cut back, 7 bases at V and 2 bases at J, with 11 bases in the middle. CDR1 and CDR2 from the germline V gene are LNHDA and SQIVND (reference sequence). CDR3 residues: CASKGGGNYGYTF. Written as DNA, the CDR3 is TGTGCCAGTAAGGGAGGGGGAAACTATGGCTACACCTTC. The whole variable domain, filled in from reference TRBV19 and TRBJ1-2, reads DGGITQSPKYLFRKEGQNVTLSCEQNLNHDAMYWYRQDPGQGLRLIYYSQIVNDFQKGDIAEGYSVSREKKESFPLTVTSAQKNPTAFYLCASKGGGNYGYTFGSGTRLTVV.

This clone was counted a single time. V is TRBV5-4 and J is TRBJ2-1; 13 positions match TRBD2. Germline V lookup: CDR1 SGHNT, CDR2 YYREEE (reference sequence). The CDR3 consists of 16 residues. V lost 2 bases, J lost 9 bases, and 8 bases stayed unmatched. The CDR3 reads CASSLSGLAGAIEQFF. Here the CDR3 DNA reads TGTGCCAGCAGCTTATCCGGACTAGCGGGAGCTATTGAGCAGTTCTTC.

This clone was counted once. The V call is TRBV7-9, the J call TRBJ1-5; 7 nucleotides line up with TRBD1. CDR3 size: 15 residues. Trimming removed 3 bases from V and 2 bases from J; junction bases left unmatched: 4. Germline V gives CDR1 SEHNR, CDR2 FQNEAQ (reference sequence). CDR3 coding DNA: TGTGCCAGCAGCTTGACAGGGACCGGCAATCAGCCCCAGCATTTT. Protein product: CASSLTGTGNQPQHF.

This clone was recorded once. The chain is built from TRBV7-9 and TRBJ2-1; 10 bases are a match to TRBD2. The J segment lost 4 bases and the V segment lost 3 bases, leaving 6 bases of the junction unmatched. The CDR3 covers 16 residues. Germline lookup yields CDR1 SEHNR and CDR2 FQNEAQ (reference sequence). CDR3 nucleotide sequence: TGTGCCAGCAGCTTCAAGCGGGGGGGGGTGTACAATGAGCAGTTCTTC. Encoded protein: CASSFKRGGVYNEQFF.

The CDR3, as DNA: TGTGCCAGTAGTACGACAGGCCCTTCTAGCACAGATACGCAGTATTTT. This gives the protein CASSTTGPSSTDTQYF. The chain is built from TRBV19 and TRBJ2-3; possible D gene TRBD1, 6 bases. V was clipped by 4 bases and J by 0 bases, with 14 bases between them. This CDR3 contains 16 residues. Germline assignment: CDR1 LNHDA and CDR2 SQIVND (reference sequence).

The genes are TRBV5-4 and TRBJ2-2, with TRBD2 matching over 9 bases. The CDR3 covers 18 residues. CDR1 is SGHNT and CDR2 is YYREEE in the germline V gene (reference sequence). V lost 5 bases to trimming and J lost 3 bases; unmatched junction nucleotides: 14. CDR3 coding DNA: TGTGCCAGCAGACTTCTCGGGGGGCGGGGGGGCCACACCGGGGAGCTGTTTTTT. It is translated as CASRLLGGRGGHTGELFF.

V gene TRBV12-5 combines with J gene TRBJ1-1; tentatively, D is TRBD1 (5 bases). The CDR3 has 15 amino acids. The V gene's germline CDR1 is LGHNT and CDR2 FRNRAP. Trimming cost V 6 bases and J 1 base, with 15 bases left between them. The CDR3 spells CASGLPRGTNTEAFF. As DNA, the CDR3 is TGTGCTAGTGGCTTACCCCGGGGGACGAACACTGAAGCTTTCTTT.

This chain links TRBV5-1 with TRBJ2-1; D might be TRBD2 (6 bases). With 0 bases removed from V and 9 bases from J, the gap between germline ends came to 13 bases. CDR1 and CDR2 from the germline V gene are SGHRS and YFSETQ. The CDR3 consists of 14 residues. CDR3 in amino acids: CASSLALARAEQFF. As DNA, the CDR3 is TGCGCCAGCAGCTTGGCACTAGCCCGGGCTGAGCAGTTCTTC. Full variable domain (outside the CDR3, taken from reference TRBV5-1 and TRBJ2-1): KAGVTQTPRYLIKTRGQQVTLSCSPISGHRSVSWYQQTPGQGLQFLFEYFSETQRNKGNFPGRFSGRQFSNSRSEMNVSTLELGDSALYLCASSLALARAEQFFGPGTRLTVL.

This clone was detected only a few times. This chain connects TRBV6-1 to TRBJ1-1, with 7 bases fitting TRBD1. The germline V gene encodes CDR1 MNHNS and CDR2 SASEGT. V was clipped by 4 bases and J by 1 base; unmatched bases: 12. The length of the CDR3 is 17 residues. The DNA of the CDR3 is TGTGCCAGCAGTGGAGGATCCGGGACAGTTAAGAACACTGAAGCTTTCTTT. Its protein product is CASSGGSGTVKNTEAFF.

The chain uses TRBV10-3 and TRBJ1-1; 7 bases are a match to TRBD1. This CDR3 contains 15 residues. Germline V gene data show CDR1 as ENHRY and CDR2 as SYGVKD. V shed 3 bases and J 1 base; nucleotides not matched to a gene: 5. CDR3 sequence: CAISDFGTANTEAFF. For the CDR3, the DNA is TGTGCCATCAGTGATTTTGGGACAGCGAACACTGAAGCTTTCTTT.

The chain carries TRBV27 and TRBJ2-1, with 9 bases aligning to TRBD2. In germline, CDR1 is MNHEY, CDR2 SMNVEV (reference sequence). V lost 6 bases to trimming and J lost 5 bases; unmatched junction nucleotides: 8. This CDR3 is 15 amino acids long. CDR3 amino acids: CASSPGTSPHNEQFF. In DNA, the CDR3 is TGTGCCAGCAGCCCCGGGACTAGCCCACACAATGAGCAGTTCTTC.

About this clone itself: This specimen includes other DNA sequences encoding the same CDR3. The chain carries TRBV9 and TRBJ1-5, with 9 bases matching TRBD1. CDR3 length: 15 residues. Trimming took 0 bases from V and 4 from J; bases not matched to a gene: 2. The germline V gene has CDR1 SGDLS and CDR2 YYNGEE. The CDR3 DNA reads TGTGCCAGCAGCGTAGGAGGGACAGGGAATCAGCCCCAGCATTTT. Its protein is CASSVGGTGNQPQHF.

This chain links TRBV6-5 with TRBJ1-4, with a possible D match to TRBD1 (5 bases). Trimming took off 0 bases at V and 8 bases at J, with 16 bases between the two ends. Germline-derived CDR1 and CDR2 are MNHEY and SVGAGI. This CDR3 is 16 amino acids long. The CDR3 loop is CASSYSSRSGKEKLFF. In DNA, the CDR3 is TGTGCCAGCAGTTACTCGAGTAGGTCAGGGAAAGAAAAACTGTTTTTT.

The V gene is TRBV18, the J gene TRBJ1-5; the D is unclear. The CDR3 is 16 residues long. CDR1 KGHSH and CDR2 LQKENI come from the germline V gene. The V and J ends lost 0 bases and 0 bases respectively, with 9 bases between them. As DNA, the CDR3 is TGTGCCAGCTCACCACCTGGAGGGAATAGCAATCAGCCCCAGCATTTT. Encoded protein: CASSPPGGNSNQPQHF. Supplemented by reference TRBV18 and TRBJ1-5, the full variable domain reads NAGVMQNPRHLVRRRGQEARLRCSPMKGHSHVYWYRQLPEEGLKFMVYLQKENIIDESGMPKERFSAEFPKEGPSILRIQQVVRGDSAAYFCASSPPGGNSNQPQHFGDGTRLSIL.

The chain recombines TRBV18 with TRBJ2-1; the match to TRBD2 covers 11 bases. CDR3 size: 16 residues. Germline V gene data show CDR1 as KGHSH and CDR2 as LQKENI. V dropped 3 bases and J dropped 6; count of bases not matched to a gene: 7. The CDR3 sequence: CASSPSLAGGFNEQFF. The CDR3 coding sequence is TGTGCCAGCTCACCGTCGCTAGCGGGAGGCTTCAATGAGCAGTTCTTC.

V gene TRBV27 combines with J gene TRBJ1-5; 8 bases map to TRBD1. The V gene end was trimmed by 5 bases and the J gene end by 6 bases; junction bases not matched to a gene: 9. The CDR3 covers 15 residues. The germline V gene has CDR1 MNHEY and CDR2 SMNVEV (reference sequence). The CDR3 reads CASSLGQGLGQPQHF. DNA of the CDR3: TGTGCCAGCAGTCTAGGACAGGGATTGGGTCAGCCCCAGCATTTT.

The chain uses TRBV5-6 and TRBJ1-2, with D possibly TRBD1 on 5 matching bases. V was trimmed by 2 bases and J by 2 bases, leaving 13 bases between them. The CDR3 runs to 15 residues. Germline V lookup: CDR1 SGHDT, CDR2 YYEEEE. The CDR3 spells CASSLTDSLNYGYTF. CDR3 nucleotide sequence: TGTGCCAGCAGCTTAACAGACAGTTTAAACTATGGCTACACCTTC.

This chain uses TRBV13 with TRBJ1-2; D is possibly TRBD1 (5 bases). The V gene lost 1 base and the J gene lost 6 bases, with 12 bases spanning the gap. This CDR3 has 14 amino acids. Germline lookup yields CDR1 PRHDT and CDR2 FYEKMQ (reference sequence). CDR3 residues: CASSLENRPDGYTF. DNA for the CDR3: TGTGCCAGCAGCTTAGAGAACAGGCCCGATGGCTACACCTTC.

The V and J genes are TRBV9 and TRBJ2-3, with TRBD2 matching 10 bases. Germline CDR1 is SGDLS and CDR2 is YYNGEE. V lost 5 bases to trimming and J lost 2 bases; unmatched junction nucleotides: 2. The CDR3 contains 14 residues. The CDR3 bases are TGTGCCAGCAGTCTAGCGGGGGTCACAGATACGCAGTATTTT. This translates into CASSLAGVTDTQYF.

In this sample, this clone turned up once. The J gene is TRBJ2-2, the V gene TRBV5-6; the match to TRBD2 covers 10 bases. The V gene end was trimmed by 1 base and the J gene end by 1 base; junction bases not matched to a gene: 4. In germline, CDR1 is SGHDT, CDR2 YYEEEE. This CDR3 spans 17 amino acids. CDR3 amino acids: CASSLPGTSENTGELFF. Here the CDR3 DNA reads TGTGCCAGCAGCTTGCCAGGGACTAGCGAGAACACCGGGGAGCTGTTTTTT.

This rearrangement joins TRBV6-6 to TRBJ2-1; possible D gene TRBD1, 6 bases. CDR1 is MNHNY and CDR2 is SVGAGI in the germline V gene (reference sequence). The germline V and J ends were trimmed by 2 bases and 9 bases, with 14 bases remaining between them. This CDR3 is 14 amino acids long. CDR3 sequence (DNA): TGTGCCAGCAGTTACAGGGGTGGGGGCATTGAGCAGTTCTTC. Amino acid sequence: CASSYRGGGIEQFF.

The chain combines TRBV7-6 with TRBJ2-1; 8 bases line up with TRBD2. The trim removed 4 bases at V and 9 bases at J, leaving 11 bases unmatched. The CDR3 totals 15 residues. Germline assignment: CDR1 SGHVS and CDR2 FNYEAQ. CDR3: CASSSLSGDFAEQFF. The CDR3 bases are TGTGCCAGCAGCTCCCTTAGCGGGGATTTTGCTGAGCAGTTCTTC.

This clone was observed once. The V gene is TRBV6-5, the J gene TRBJ2-1; tentative D call: TRBD2 (6 bases). V gave up 2 bases and J gave up 3 bases, with 11 bases separating them. This CDR3 has 15 residues. Germline V gene lookup returns CDR1 MNHEY and CDR2 SVGAGI. The CDR3 DNA reads as TGTGCCAGCAGTTACGGTGCGGGGTTCTACAATGAGCAGTTCTTC. Protein: CASSYGAGFYNEQFF.

As regards this clone: An end of the junction differs from the germline gene, which may be a read error. V is TRBV9 and J is TRBJ1-2, with D uncertain. The CDR3 is made up of 8 amino acids. Per germline, CDR1 SGDLS and CDR2 YYNGEE. In DNA form, the CDR3 reads TGTGCCAGCAGCCTAGTCCACTTC. Protein sequence: CASSLVHF.

The rearrangement uses TRBV9 and TRBJ1-5; 11 nucleotides line up with TRBD1. Germline V CDR1 and CDR2: SGDLS, YYNGEE. After removal of 3 bases from V and 9 bases from J, the junction contained 8 bases not matched to a gene. The CDR3 totals 15 residues. The CDR3 sequence is CASSAGQGGSWPQHF. The CDR3, as DNA: TGTGCCAGCAGCGCGGGACAGGGGGGCTCTTGGCCCCAGCATTTT. The full variable domain, with the rest looked up from reference TRBV9 and TRBJ1-5, is DSGVTQTPKHLITATGQRVTLRCSPRSGDLSVYWYQQSLDQGLQFLIQYYNGEERAKGNILERFSAQQFPDLHSELNLSSLELGDSALYFCASSAGQGGSWPQHFGDGTRLSIL.